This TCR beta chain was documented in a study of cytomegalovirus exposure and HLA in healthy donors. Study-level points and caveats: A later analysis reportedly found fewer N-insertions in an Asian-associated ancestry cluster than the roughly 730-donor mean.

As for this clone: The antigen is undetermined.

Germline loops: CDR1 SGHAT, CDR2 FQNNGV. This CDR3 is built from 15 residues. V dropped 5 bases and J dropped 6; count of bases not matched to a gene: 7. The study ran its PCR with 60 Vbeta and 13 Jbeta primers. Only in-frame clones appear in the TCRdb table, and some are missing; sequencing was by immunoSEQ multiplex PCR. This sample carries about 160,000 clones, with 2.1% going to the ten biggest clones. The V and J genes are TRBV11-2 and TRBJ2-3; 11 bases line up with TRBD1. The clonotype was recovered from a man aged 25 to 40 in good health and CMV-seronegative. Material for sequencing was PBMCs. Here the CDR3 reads CASSTGTGGLDTQYF. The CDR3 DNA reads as TGTGCCAGCAGCACCGGGACAGGGGGTTTGGATACGCAGTATTTT.